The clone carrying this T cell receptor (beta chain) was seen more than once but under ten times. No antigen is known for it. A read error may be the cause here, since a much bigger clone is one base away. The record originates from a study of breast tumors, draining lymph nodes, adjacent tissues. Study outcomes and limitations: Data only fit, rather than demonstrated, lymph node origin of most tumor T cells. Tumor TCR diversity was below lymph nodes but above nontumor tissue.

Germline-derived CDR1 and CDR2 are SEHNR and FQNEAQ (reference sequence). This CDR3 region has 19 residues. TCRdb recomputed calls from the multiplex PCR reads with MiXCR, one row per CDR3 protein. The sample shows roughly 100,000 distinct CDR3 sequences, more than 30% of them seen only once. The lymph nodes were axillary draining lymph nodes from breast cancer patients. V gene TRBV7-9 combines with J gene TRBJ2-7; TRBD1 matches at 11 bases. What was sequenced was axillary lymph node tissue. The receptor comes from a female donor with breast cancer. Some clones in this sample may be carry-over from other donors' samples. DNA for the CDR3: TGTGCCAGCAGCTTACCAGATTTGGGACAGGGGGAAGTTAACTACGGGCAGTACTTC. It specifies CASSLPDLGQGEVNYGQYF.